Given below is one T cell receptor (beta chain) in context. This sample stems from a study of T cell responses to AZD1222 COVID-19 vaccine. The assay was immunoSEQ multiplex PCR, and TCRdb's table has in-frame clones only and misses some. The table has 180,000 or so clones, approximately 89% seen once; the top ten hold approximately 1.8%. CDR3 length: 15 amino acids. V was shortened by 5 bases and J by 1 base, with 14 bases between the two germline ends. Germline V CDR1 and CDR2: SEHNR, FQNEAQ (reference sequence). The sample here was peripheral blood, taken 28 days after the second AZD1222 dose. The receptor's source is an adult who received the AZD1222 COVID-19 vaccine. The chain joins TRBV7-9 to TRBJ1-1; tentative D call: TRBD1 (6 bases). Here the CDR3 DNA reads TGTGCCAGCAGCCCTACCGGAGGGGGGAACACTGAAGCTTTCTTT. Its protein is CASSPTGGGNTEAFF. Together with reference TRBV7-9 and TRBJ1-1, the CDR3 gives the full variable domain: DTGVSQNPRHKITKRGQNVTFRCDPISEHNRLYWYRQTLGQGPEFLTYFQNEAQLEKSRLLSDRFSAERPKGSFSTLEIQRTEQGDSAMYLCASSPTGGGNTEAFFGQGTRLTVV.